This TCR beta chain was sequenced for a study of blood T cell repertoires in COVID-19. Across the study: COVID-19 samples from acute and convalescent phases originated in the United States, Italy and Spain. Nucleic acid was either cDNA or gDNA, and it came from T cells, B-cell-depleted T cells, or PBMCs.

The authors' processing: Estimation of nucleated cell counts relied on the amplification of reference gene primers. Assay: immunoSEQ multiplex PCR; the TCRdb copy retains only in-frame clones and omits some. V, J and clone size are those of that table, while D and trimming were read from the DNA. Counted here are 120,000 or so clones, roughly 90% occurring once; the ten biggest clones make up 6% to 8.5%. This CDR3 region has 16 residues. Trimming stripped 1 base from V and 3 bases from J, with 15 bases between. CDR1 and CDR2 from the germline V gene are KGHSH and LQKENI. The TCR was taken from a man aged 50 to 59 with acute or convalescent COVID-19. The chain couples TRBV18 to TRBJ1-1, with a weak D call TRBD1 (6 bases). Material for sequencing was peripheral blood. The CDR3 loop reads CASSPLGGLGYTEAFF. DNA of the CDR3: TGTGCCAGCTCACCACTGGGGGGGCTTGGGTACACTGAAGCTTTCTTT.